Listed here are 2 T cell receptor beta chains from one sample, sequenced in a study of Graves' ophthalmopathy and Graves' hyperthyroidism. Beta-chain TCR CDR3 regions were amplified from RNA transcripts. The library came from an HTBI-primed first-round RT-PCR and a second-round multiplex PCR. TCRdb reprocessed the multiplex PCR reads with MiXCR, giving one entry per CDR3 protein. The sample shows 600,000 to 650,000 distinct CDR3 sequences, 22% of them seen only once. The sample comprised peripheral blood. The origin of the receptors is a woman between 18 and 29 years old with stable Graves' hyperthyroidism. Some clones in this sample may be carry-over from other donors' samples.

This clonotype was counted many times. The chain's CDR3 is CASSFGRAASTNYEQYF. DNA of the CDR3: TGCGCCAGCAGCTTTGGGCGGGCAGCATCAACCAACTACGAGCAGTACTTC. V is TRBV5-1 and J is TRBJ2-7, with D possibly TRBD2 on 5 matching bases. Looked up from germline, CDR1 is SGHRS and CDR2 is YFSETQ. V shed 2 bases and J shed 3 bases, with 21 bases lying between them. The CDR3 has 17 amino acids.

The chain has TRBV29-1 and TRBJ2-6, with D maybe TRBD2 (5 bases). Germline V gene data show CDR1 as SQVTM and CDR2 as ANQGSEA. This CDR3 has 14 amino acids. Trimming took 3 bases from V and 0 from J, leaving 6 bases between them. The CDR3 DNA follows: TGCAGCGTTGATGCGGGCTCTGGGGCCAACGTCCTGACTTTC. Its translation is CSVDAGSGANVLTF.